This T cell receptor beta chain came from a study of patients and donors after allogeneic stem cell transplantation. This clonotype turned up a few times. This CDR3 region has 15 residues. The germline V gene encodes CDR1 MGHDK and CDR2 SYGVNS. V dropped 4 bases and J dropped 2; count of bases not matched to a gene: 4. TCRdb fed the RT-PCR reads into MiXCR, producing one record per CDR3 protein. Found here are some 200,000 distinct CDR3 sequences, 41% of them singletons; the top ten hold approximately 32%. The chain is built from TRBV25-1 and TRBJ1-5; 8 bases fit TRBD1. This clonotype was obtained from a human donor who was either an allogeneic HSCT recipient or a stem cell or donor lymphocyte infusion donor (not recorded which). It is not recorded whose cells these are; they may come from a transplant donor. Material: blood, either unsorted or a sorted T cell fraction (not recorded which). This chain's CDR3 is CASSALGQGNQPQHF. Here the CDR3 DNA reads TGTGCCAGCAGTGCCCTGGGACAGGGCAATCAGCCCCAGCATTTT.